A single sample gave rise to the 32 T cell receptor beta chains below, sequenced in a study of shared clonotypes between healthy human individuals (dated by TCRdb to 2020 to 2021). The library came from the immunoSEQ multiplex PCR assay. TCRdb holds this immuneACCESS table with in-frame rearrangements only. Some clones are missing; in checked studies, unresolved V genes explain under half, and the rest has no known cause. The table for this sample lists around 2.1 million clones; 85% to 95% of them were counted only once. The top ten clonotypes cover about 1.8% of the sample. CD8 naive samples were CD45RO-negative cells positively selected for CCR7, giving a CD45RA+CCR7+ population that excluded TemRA cells. Sequenced: naive CD8+ T cells from PBMCs. The sample's cell subset or site, from its label and the paper: CD45RA+CCR7+. These receptors originate from a man aged 18 to 29 in good health. Some clones in this sample may be carry-over from other donors' samples.

The chain has TRBV27 and TRBJ2-5; 12 positions match TRBD2. The CDR3 consists of 18 residues. The V and J ends lost 6 bases and 7 bases, in that order; junction bases with no gene match: 18. Looked up from germline, CDR1 is MNHEY and CDR2 is SMNVEV (reference sequence). This CDR3 reads CASSSLAGGPKSRGTQYF. CDR3 in DNA: TGTGCCAGCAGCTCGCTAGCGGGAGGGCCGAAATCCCGAGGGACCCAGTACTTC.

The chain couples TRBV2 to TRBJ2-3, with D unclear. V was clipped by 4 bases and J by 0 bases, with 11 bases between them. The CDR3 is made up of 15 amino acids. Germline V gives CDR1 SNHLY, CDR2 FYNNEI. In nucleotides, the CDR3 is TGTGCCAGCAGTGCTGGCCTATCCAGCACAGATACGCAGTATTTT. Translation gives CASSAGLSSTDTQYF.

This sequence joins TRBV6-1 and TRBJ1-5, with D unresolved. This CDR3 spans 12 amino acids. The ends were cut back, 4 bases at V and 5 bases at J, with 6 bases in the middle. In germline, CDR1 is MNHNS, CDR2 SASEGT. CDR3 DNA sequence: TGTGCCAGCAGTGCAATTCATCAGCCCCAGCATTTT. Protein: CASSAIHQPQHF.

CDR3 amino acids: CASSSRDLELFF. For the CDR3, the DNA is TGTGCCAGCAGTTCCCGGGACTTAGAGCTGTTTTTT. The chain has TRBV2 and TRBJ2-2; possible D gene TRBD2, 6 bases. This CDR3 has 12 amino acids. V was pared by 5 bases and J by 11 bases, with 12 bases between. The germline V gene encodes CDR1 SNHLY and CDR2 FYNNEI.

The chain uses TRBV28 and TRBJ1-2; the match to TRBD1 covers 7 bases. The CDR3 runs 16 residues. The J segment lost 3 bases and the V segment lost 5 bases, leaving 12 bases of the junction unmatched. CDR1 is MDHEN and CDR2 is SYDVKM in the germline V gene. CDR3 in amino acids: CASSRSRGRLDYGYTF. The CDR3 region has the DNA TGTGCCAGCAGTAGATCCAGGGGGAGGCTAGACTATGGCTACACCTTC.

The chain is built from TRBV10-3 and TRBJ2-7; D gene unclear. Germline V gene lookup returns CDR1 ENHRY and CDR2 SYGVKD. V lost 3 bases to trimming and J lost 6 bases, with 15 bases between them. This CDR3 region has 14 residues. The CDR3 DNA is TGTGCCATCAGTGACCCGTCGATTCGGCCCGAGCAGTACTTC. This gives the protein CAISDPSIRPEQYF.

The gene calls are TRBV4-3 and TRBJ1-1; no firm D call. The germline V and J ends were trimmed by 0 bases and 3 bases, with 8 bases remaining between them. The CDR3 loop spans 14 amino acids. CDR1 LGHNA and CDR2 YSLEER come from the germline V gene. The CDR3 sequence is CASSQDPADTEAFF. DNA of the CDR3: TGCGCCAGCAGCCAAGATCCGGCGGACACTGAAGCTTTCTTT.

A remark on this clone: A read error may account for a junction end that differs from germline. The chain has TRBV11-2 and TRBJ1-4; D is uncertain. The CDR3 totals 15 residues. Germline V lookup: CDR1 SGHAT, CDR2 FQNNGV. CDR3 sequence: CASRLAWSANEKLFF. CDR3 sequence (DNA): TGTGCCAGCAGATTAGCGTGGTCAGCTAATGAAAAACTGTTTTTT.

This chain joins TRBV19 and TRBJ1-2; 9 bases fit TRBD1. The CDR3 covers 15 residues. Germline V gene lookup returns CDR1 LNHDA and CDR2 SQIVND (reference sequence). V lost 5 bases, J lost 3 bases, and 7 bases stayed unmatched. The CDR3 loop is CASSSRRDRDYGYTF. The CDR3 nucleotides read TGTGCCAGTAGTTCCCGAAGGGACAGGGACTATGGCTACACCTTC.

This rearrangement joins TRBV11-3 to TRBJ2-5; 13 bases map to TRBD2. Looked up from germline, CDR1 is SGHNT and CDR2 is YENEEA. V lost 4 bases and J lost 4; bases outside the gene matches: 6. The CDR3 spans 16 residues. The CDR3 DNA reads TGTGCCAGCAGCTCCCGGACTAGCGGGAGCCCAGAGACCCAGTACTTC. The encoded protein is CASSSRTSGSPETQYF.

V usage is TRBV7-9 and J usage is TRBJ2-2, with 10 bases lining up with TRBD2. Per the germline V gene, CDR1 is SEHNR and CDR2 is FQNEAQ (reference sequence). V shed 10 bases and J 6 bases; nucleotides not matched to a gene: 14. There are 16 residues in the CDR3. The CDR3 region has the DNA TGTGCCACCCCCAAAGCGGGAGGGCATATCGCCGGGGAGCTGTTTTTT. Protein sequence: CATPKAGGHIAGELFF.

This chain connects TRBV7-9 to TRBJ2-7; 7 bases align to TRBD2. Germline CDR1 reads SEHNR; CDR2 reads FQNEAQ (reference sequence). CDR3 length equals 17 residues. Germline trimming cut 2 bases from V and 0 bases from J; bases unmatched to any gene: 10. CDR3 sequence (DNA): TGTGCCAGCAGCTTACACACTGCGGGAGCATACTCCTACGAGCAGTACTTC. Amino acids: CASSLHTAGAYSYEQYF.

The genes are TRBV4-3 and TRBJ2-7; possible D gene TRBD2, 6 bases. V was clipped by 0 bases and J by 2 bases, with 11 bases between them. The CDR3 totals 15 residues. CDR1 LGHNA and CDR2 YSLEER come from the germline V gene. CDR3 region: CASSQEGGTAYEQYF. DNA for the CDR3: TGCGCCAGCAGCCAAGAGGGGGGTACGGCCTACGAGCAGTACTTC.

The chain combines TRBV7-8 with TRBJ2-7, with 7 bases lining up with TRBD1. V shed 5 bases, J shed 5 bases, and the junction held 12 bases outside the gene matches. CDR1 is SGHVS, CDR2 FQNEAQ, per germline. The CDR3 spans 15 residues. CDR3 residues: CASSTARNRGDEQYF. The CDR3 DNA follows: TGTGCCAGCAGCACCGCGCGCAACAGGGGCGACGAGCAGTACTTC. The full variable domain, rest sourced from reference TRBV7-8 and TRBJ2-7, is GAGVSQSPRYKVAKRGQDVALRCDPISGHVSLFWYQQALGQGPEFLTYFQNEAQLDKSGLPSDRFFAERPEGSVSTLKIQRTQQEDSAVYLCASSTARNRGDEQYFGPGTRLTVT.

The chain joins TRBV6-6 to TRBJ1-1; D remains ambiguous. Germline CDR1 is MNHNY and CDR2 is SVGAGI (reference sequence). Between the trimmed V and J ends, which lost 4 bases and 2 bases, there was a span of 11 bases. The CDR3 runs to 14 residues. In nucleotides, the CDR3 is TGTGCCAGCAGTTGGGATAGAGCCAACACTGAAGCTTTCTTT. Its translation is CASSWDRANTEAFF.

The chain couples TRBV9 to TRBJ2-1; 9 bases fit TRBD2. The length of the CDR3 is 14 residues. With 3 bases clipped from V and 5 bases from J, the junction kept 3 bases outside the gene matches. Germline lookup yields CDR1 SGDLS and CDR2 YYNGEE. The CDR3 loop reads CASSGLAGDNEQFF. The CDR3 region has the DNA TGTGCCAGCAGCGGATTAGCGGGGGACAATGAGCAGTTCTTC.

The rearrangement uses TRBV18 and TRBJ2-2; 7 bases align to TRBD1. This CDR3 spans 16 amino acids. CDR1 is KGHSH, CDR2 LQKENI, per germline. The V and J ends lost 1 base and 7 bases, in that order; junction bases with no gene match: 9. The CDR3, as DNA: TGTGCCAGCTCACCACAGACAGGGAATCACGTCGGGGAGCTGTTTTTT. This codes for CASSPQTGNHVGELFF. Supplemented by reference TRBV18 and TRBJ2-2, the full variable domain reads NAGVMQNPRHLVRRRGQEARLRCSPMKGHSHVYWYRQLPEEGLKFMVYLQKENIIDESGMPKERFSAEFPKEGPSILRIQQVVRGDSAAYFCASSPQTGNHVGELFFGEGSRLTVL.

The rearrangement links TRBV5-4 to TRBJ2-7, with D perhaps given as TRBD1 or TRBD2 (6 bases each). The CDR3 contains 13 residues. The V gene's germline CDR1 is SGHNT and CDR2 YYREEE (reference sequence). V shed 7 bases and J shed 3 bases, with 14 bases lying between them. The CDR3 region has the DNA TGTGCCAGCCGCAAGAGGGGGGACTACGAGCAGTACTTC. This codes for CASRKRGDYEQYF.

Comment on this clone: Other DNA sequences of this sample code for an identical CDR3. The chain carries TRBV27 and TRBJ2-2; D is unclear. The CDR3 runs to 13 residues. CDR1 is MNHEY, CDR2 SMNVEV, per germline (reference sequence). The germline V and J ends were trimmed by 6 bases and 1 base, with 6 bases remaining between them. The CDR3 DNA sequence: TGTGCCAGCAGGGCTGAGAACACCGGGGAGCTGTTTTTT. It yields the protein CASRAENTGELFF.

CDR3 region: CASSARTGEYNEQFF. The DNA of the CDR3 is TGTGCCAGCAGTGCAAGAACAGGGGAGTACAATGAGCAGTTCTTC. V usage is TRBV28 and J usage is TRBJ2-1; 7 nucleotides align to TRBD1. This CDR3 region has 15 residues. The V gene's germline CDR1 is MDHEN and CDR2 SYDVKM. The V gene end was trimmed by 5 bases and the J gene end by 4 bases; junction bases not matched to a gene: 8.

The chain recombines TRBV2 with TRBJ2-7; unclear D gene. Trimming pared 1 base from V and 0 bases from J, leaving 10 bases between. Germline assignment: CDR1 SNHLY and CDR2 FYNNEI. This CDR3 region has 15 residues. CDR3 residues: CASSEGPNTSYEQYF. DNA of the CDR3: TGTGCCAGCAGTGAAGGACCGAATACCTCCTACGAGCAGTACTTC.

The V gene is TRBV5-1, the J gene TRBJ2-1; D is unclear. CDR3 length: 18 amino acids. Germline V gene sequence: CDR1 SGHRS, CDR2 YFSETQ. The V end lost 3 bases, the J end lost 0 bases, and 19 bases lay between the germline ends. CDR3 sequence: CASSSPNNTLSSYNEQFF. CDR3 nucleotide sequence: TGCGCCAGCAGCTCACCGAACAACACCCTAAGCTCCTACAATGAGCAGTTCTTC.

This clone appeared once. V usage is TRBV28 and J usage is TRBJ2-7; D gene uncertain. Germline-derived CDR1 and CDR2 are MDHEN and SYDVKM. Trimming stripped 3 bases from V and 6 bases from J, with 15 bases between. CDR3 size: 14 residues. As DNA, the CDR3 is TGTGCCAGCAGTTTTGTTAGGGTGATGCCCGAGCAGTACTTC. As protein: CASSFVRVMPEQYF.

This rearrangement joins TRBV11-2 to TRBJ1-1, with D unresolved. The CDR3 covers 14 residues. The V end was cut by 0 bases, the J end by 1 base, with 6 bases between. Germline V gene data show CDR1 as SGHAT and CDR2 as FQNNGV. DNA of the CDR3: TGTGCCAGCAGCTTAGAAAGAAAGAACACTGAAGCTTTCTTT. Its protein product is CASSLERKNTEAFF.

This rearrangement joins TRBV11-2 to TRBJ2-7; a weak D match, TRBD2 (5 bases). Per the germline V gene, CDR1 is SGHAT and CDR2 is FQNNGV. V was shortened by 5 bases and J by 1 base, with 9 bases between the two germline ends. The CDR3 has 13 residues. CDR3 sequence (DNA): TGTGCCAGCAGCACCGGGGATTCCTACGAGCAGTACTTC. Translated: CASSTGDSYEQYF.

The chain employs TRBV15 and TRBJ2-7; D assignment may be TRBD1 or TRBD2 (5 bases each). The V gene's germline CDR1 is LNHNV and CDR2 YYDKDF (reference sequence). V shed 1 base and J shed 6 bases, with 10 bases lying between them. The CDR3 is 13 amino acids. The CDR3 DNA follows: TGTGCCACCAGCAGAGCTCCGGGGACCGAGCAGTACTTC. This gives the protein CATSRAPGTEQYF.

The genes are TRBV5-5 and TRBJ2-1; 14 bases line up with TRBD2. Trimming took 4 bases from V and 6 from J; bases not matched to a gene: 3. Germline-derived CDR1 and CDR2 are SGHKS and YYEKEE (reference sequence). The CDR3 totals 15 residues. In DNA form, the CDR3 reads TGTGCCAGCAGCATGGGACTAGCGGGAGCCAATGAGCAGTTCTTC. It specifies CASSMGLAGANEQFF. The variable domain in full, completed from reference TRBV5-5 and TRBJ2-1, reads DAGVTQSPTHLIKTRGQQVTLRCSPISGHKSVSWYQQVLGQGPQFIFQYYEKEERGRGNFPDRFSARQFPNYSSELNVNALLLGDSALYLCASSMGLAGANEQFFGPGTRLTVL.

This chain connects TRBV6-5 to TRBJ1-2; 8 nucleotides match TRBD1. The germline CDR1 and CDR2 sequences are MNHEY and SVGAGI. The CDR3 is made up of 14 amino acids. V dropped 2 bases and J dropped 7; count of bases not matched to a gene: 6. The CDR3 bases are TGTGCCAGCAGTTACAGTAACAGGGGGGGTGGCTACACCTTC. Translating gives CASSYSNRGGGYTF.

The rearrangement links TRBV18 to TRBJ2-2; the match to TRBD2 covers 8 bases. Germline CDR1 is KGHSH and CDR2 is LQKENI. The CDR3 is 16 residues long. The ends lost 4 bases at V and 2 bases at J; junction bases unmatched: 6. Written as DNA, the CDR3 is TGTGCCAGCTCACTGGAGGGGACTAGAAACACCGGGGAGCTGTTTTTT. Translating it yields CASSLEGTRNTGELFF.

This chain connects TRBV7-9 to TRBJ2-6; D is unclear. V gave up 0 bases and J gave up 0 bases, with 3 bases separating them. The CDR3 contains 15 residues. CDR1 is SEHNR, CDR2 FQNEAQ, per germline (reference sequence). CDR3 sequence: CASSLAYSGANVLTF. The CDR3 DNA reads as TGTGCCAGCAGCTTAGCCTACTCTGGGGCCAACGTCCTGACTTTC.

This rearrangement joins TRBV14 to TRBJ2-7; D may be TRBD2 (6 bases). V was shortened by 1 base and J by 2 bases, with 18 bases between the two germline ends. Looked up from germline, CDR1 is SGHDN and CDR2 is FVKESK. The CDR3 runs 17 residues. CDR3 loop: CASSQGPSRGRTYEQYF. The DNA of the CDR3 is TGTGCCAGCAGCCAAGGTCCATCGCGGGGACGGACCTACGAGCAGTACTTC.

The chain has TRBV28 and TRBJ1-2; possibly TRBD1 for D (5 bases). V was pared by 3 bases and J by 2 bases, with 19 bases between. CDR1 is MDHEN and CDR2 is SYDVKM in the germline V gene. The CDR3 is 17 residues long. This chain's CDR3 is CASSFPWSSGDNYGYTF. The CDR3 nucleotides are TGTGCCAGCAGTTTCCCATGGTCAAGCGGGGACAACTATGGCTACACCTTC.